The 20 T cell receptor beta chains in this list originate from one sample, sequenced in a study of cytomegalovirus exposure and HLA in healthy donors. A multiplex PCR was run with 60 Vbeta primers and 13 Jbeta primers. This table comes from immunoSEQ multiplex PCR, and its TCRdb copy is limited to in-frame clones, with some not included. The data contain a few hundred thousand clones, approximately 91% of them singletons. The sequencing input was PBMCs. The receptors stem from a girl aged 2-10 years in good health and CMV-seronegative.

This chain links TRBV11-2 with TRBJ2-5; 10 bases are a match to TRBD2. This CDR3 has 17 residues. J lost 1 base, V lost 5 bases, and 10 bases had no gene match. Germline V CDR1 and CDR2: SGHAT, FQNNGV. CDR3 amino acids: CASSPVTLAGVQETQYF. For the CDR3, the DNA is TGTGCCAGCAGCCCAGTTACTCTAGCGGGGGTCCAAGAGACCCAGTACTTC.

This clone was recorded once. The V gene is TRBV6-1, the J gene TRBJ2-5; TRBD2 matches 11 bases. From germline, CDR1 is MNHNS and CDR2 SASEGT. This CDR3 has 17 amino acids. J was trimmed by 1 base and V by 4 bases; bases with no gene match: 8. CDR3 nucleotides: TGTGCCAGCAGTGGTGGAACTAGCGGGGGACTCCAAGAGACCCAGTACTTC. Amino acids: CASSGGTSGGLQETQYF.

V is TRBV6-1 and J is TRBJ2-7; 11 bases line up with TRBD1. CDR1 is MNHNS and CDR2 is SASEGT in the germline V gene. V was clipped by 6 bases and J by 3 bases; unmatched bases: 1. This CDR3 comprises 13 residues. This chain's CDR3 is CASRDRGHYEQYF. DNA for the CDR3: TGTGCCAGCAGGGACAGGGGGCACTACGAGCAGTACTTC.

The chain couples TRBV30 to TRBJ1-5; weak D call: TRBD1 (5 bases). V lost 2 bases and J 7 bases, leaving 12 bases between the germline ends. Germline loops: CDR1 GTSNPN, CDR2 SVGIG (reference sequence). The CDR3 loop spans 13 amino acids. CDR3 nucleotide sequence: TGTGCCTGGAGTTCGGGACTGGGGCAGCCCCAGCATTTT. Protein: CAWSSGLGQPQHF.

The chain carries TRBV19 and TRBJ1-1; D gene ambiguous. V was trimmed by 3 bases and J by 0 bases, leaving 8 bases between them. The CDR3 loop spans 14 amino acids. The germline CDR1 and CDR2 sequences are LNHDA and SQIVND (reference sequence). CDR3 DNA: TGTGCCAGTAGTATGGGCCCACTGAACACTGAAGCTTTCTTT. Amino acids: CASSMGPLNTEAFF.

The CDR3 loop reads CASCRGGDYGYTF. CDR3 DNA sequence: TGTGCCAGCTGCCGGGGGGGCGACTATGGCTACACCTTC. The rearrangement joins TRBV19 to TRBJ1-2; possible D gene TRBD1, 6 bases. V was shortened by 9 bases and J by 3 bases, with 14 bases between the two germline ends. Per the germline V gene, CDR1 is LNHDA and CDR2 is SQIVND (reference sequence). There are 13 residues in the CDR3.

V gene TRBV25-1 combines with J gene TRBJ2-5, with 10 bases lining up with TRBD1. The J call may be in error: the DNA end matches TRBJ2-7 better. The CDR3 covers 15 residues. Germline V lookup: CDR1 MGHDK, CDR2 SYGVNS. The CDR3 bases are TGTGCCAGCAGTGATGCCGGGACAGGGGACTACGAGCAGTACTTC. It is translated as CASSDAGTGDYEQYF.

The CDR3 DNA is TGTGCCAGCAGCTTAGGGCCAGCGGGCTCCTACGAGCAGTACTTC. This encodes CASSLGPAGSYEQYF. The chain is built from TRBV7-2 and TRBJ2-7, with D maybe TRBD2 (6 bases). Germline-derived CDR1 and CDR2 are SGHTA and FQGNSA. The CDR3 is 15 residues long. V was cut by 1 base and J by 0 bases, with 10 bases left in between.

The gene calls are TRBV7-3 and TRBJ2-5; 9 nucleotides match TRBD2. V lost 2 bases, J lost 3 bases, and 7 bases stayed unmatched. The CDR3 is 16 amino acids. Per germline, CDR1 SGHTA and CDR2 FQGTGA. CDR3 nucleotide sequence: TGTGCCAGCAGCTTAGGGGGTAGCGGGGGTAAAGAGACCCAGTACTTC. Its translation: CASSLGGSGGKETQYF.

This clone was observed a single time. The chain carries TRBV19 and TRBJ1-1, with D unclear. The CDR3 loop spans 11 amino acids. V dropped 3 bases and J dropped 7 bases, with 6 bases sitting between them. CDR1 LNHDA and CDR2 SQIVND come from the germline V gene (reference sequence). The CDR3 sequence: CASSIRLEAFF. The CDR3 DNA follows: TGTGCCAGTAGTATCCGTCTTGAAGCTTTCTTT.

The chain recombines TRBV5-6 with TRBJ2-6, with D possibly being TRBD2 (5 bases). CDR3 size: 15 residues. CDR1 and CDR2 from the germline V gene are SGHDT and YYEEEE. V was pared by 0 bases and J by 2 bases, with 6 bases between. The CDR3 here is CASSLAGAGANVLTF. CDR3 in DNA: TGTGCCAGCAGCTTGGCCGGGGCTGGGGCCAACGTCCTGACTTTC.

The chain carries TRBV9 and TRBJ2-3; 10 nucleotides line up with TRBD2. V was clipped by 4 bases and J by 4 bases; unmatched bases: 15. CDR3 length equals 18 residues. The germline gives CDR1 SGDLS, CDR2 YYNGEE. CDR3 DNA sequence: TGTGCCAGCAGCCCCCGTAGCACGGTAGCGGGGGGCCCAGATACGCAGTATTTT. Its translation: CASSPRSTVAGGPDTQYF.

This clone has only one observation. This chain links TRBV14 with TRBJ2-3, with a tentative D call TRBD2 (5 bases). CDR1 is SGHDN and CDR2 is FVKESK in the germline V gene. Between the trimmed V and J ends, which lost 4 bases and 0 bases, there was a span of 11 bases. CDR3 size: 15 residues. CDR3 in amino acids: CASSRTLGSTDTQYF. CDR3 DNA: TGTGCCAGCAGCCGAACACTAGGAAGCACAGATACGCAGTATTTT.

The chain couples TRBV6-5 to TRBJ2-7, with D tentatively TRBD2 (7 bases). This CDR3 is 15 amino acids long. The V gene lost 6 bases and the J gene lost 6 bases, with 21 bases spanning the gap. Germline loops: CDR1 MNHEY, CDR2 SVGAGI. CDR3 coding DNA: TGTGCCAGCAGCCCCGTAGAGGGGGGGGGCTCCGAGCAGTACTTC. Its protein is CASSPVEGGGSEQYF.

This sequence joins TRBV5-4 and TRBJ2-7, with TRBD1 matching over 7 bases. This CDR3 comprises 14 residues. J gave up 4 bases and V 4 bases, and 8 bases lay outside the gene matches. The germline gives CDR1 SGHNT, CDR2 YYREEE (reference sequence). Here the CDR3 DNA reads TGTGCCAGCAGCCTAAGACAGGGTGGATACGAGCAGTACTTC. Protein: CASSLRQGGYEQYF.

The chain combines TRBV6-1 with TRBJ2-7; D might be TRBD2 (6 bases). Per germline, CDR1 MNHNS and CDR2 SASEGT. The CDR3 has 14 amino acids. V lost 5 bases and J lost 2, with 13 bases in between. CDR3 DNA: TGTGCCAGCAGTCGAGGAGGGTTAACCTACGAGCAGTACTTC. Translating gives CASSRGGLTYEQYF.

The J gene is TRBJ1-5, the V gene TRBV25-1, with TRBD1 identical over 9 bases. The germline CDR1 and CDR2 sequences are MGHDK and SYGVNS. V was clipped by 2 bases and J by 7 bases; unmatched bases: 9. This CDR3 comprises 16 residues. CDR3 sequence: CASSEEGDRDPQPQHF. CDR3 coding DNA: TGTGCCAGCAGTGAAGAGGGGGACAGGGACCCCCAGCCCCAGCATTTT.

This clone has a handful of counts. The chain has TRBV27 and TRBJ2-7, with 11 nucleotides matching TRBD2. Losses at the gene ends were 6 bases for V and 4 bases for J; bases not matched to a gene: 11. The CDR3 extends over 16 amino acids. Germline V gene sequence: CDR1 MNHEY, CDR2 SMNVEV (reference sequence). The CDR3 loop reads CASSPRGTSGLYEQYF. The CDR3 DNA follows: TGTGCCAGCAGCCCGCGGGGGACTAGCGGACTTTACGAGCAGTACTTC.

The DNA for the CDR3 is TGTGCCAGCAGCCAAGAAGGGGGTTCTGGAAACACCATATATTTT. This translates into CASSQEGGSGNTIYF. The chain employs TRBV4-2 and TRBJ1-3, with a possible D match to TRBD1 (6 bases). V was clipped by 0 bases and J by 1 base, with 7 bases between them. In germline, CDR1 is LGHNA, CDR2 YNFKEQ. CDR3 size: 15 residues.

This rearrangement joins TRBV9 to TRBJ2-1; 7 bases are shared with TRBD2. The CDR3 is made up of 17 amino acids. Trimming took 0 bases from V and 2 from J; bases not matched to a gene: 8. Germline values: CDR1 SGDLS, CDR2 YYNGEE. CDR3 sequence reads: CASSVARSLAAYNEQFF. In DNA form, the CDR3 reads TGTGCCAGCAGCGTAGCAAGATCTCTAGCGGCCTACAATGAGCAGTTCTTC.